The T cell receptor beta chain described here comes from a study of regulatory T cells in long-lasting Graves disease. Germline V lookup: CDR1 PRHDT, CDR2 FYEKMQ (reference sequence). The CDR3 sequence is 16 residues long. After removal of 5 bases from V and 1 base from J, the junction contained 6 bases not matched to a gene. The sample's time point: newly diagnosed GD, antithyroid drugs for less than 3 months. PBMC RNA was the source of the TCR library. Each of the patients was recruited from an endocrinology department situated in Xi'an, China. Sequencing libraries for TCR beta were prepared with iRepertoire HTBI primers and Arm-PCR of CDR3 regions. MiXCR was run by TCRdb on the multiplex PCR reads, yielding one entry per CDR3 protein. The data hold around 500,000 distinct CDR3 sequences, with about 16% observed a single time. At least ten counts were recorded for this clonotype. Another study also made use of these data, one on T cells in Graves' hyperthyroidism and ophthalmopathy. That source adds: Newly diagnosed patients aged 18 to 65 had hyperthyroidism of under 2 months' duration.

The gene calls are TRBV13 and TRBJ2-5, with TRBD2 matching 11 bases. The TCR was taken from a woman aged 35-60 years with Graves disease. The specimen comprised peripheral blood mononuclear cells (PBMCs), sampled at new diagnosis, from a patient treated with antithyroid drugs. This CDR3 reads CASSSASGGTQETQYF. Written as DNA, the CDR3 is TGTGCCAGCAGCAGTGCTAGCGGGGGGACCCAAGAGACCCAGTACTTC. Full variable domain (outside the CDR3, taken from reference TRBV13 and TRBJ2-5): AAGVIQSPRHLIKEKRETATLKCYPIPRHDTVYWYQQGPGQDPQFLISFYEKMQSDKGSIPDRFSAQQFSDYHSELNMSSLELGDSALYFCASSSASGGTQETQYFGPGTRLLVL.